One and the same sample provided the 19 T cell receptor beta chains below, sequenced in a study of technical replicates of blood from a few donors. Using immunoSEQ multiplex PCR, the repertoire was profiled, and TCRdb retains in-frame clones only, with some absent. The table records tens of thousands of clones, around 92% of them present only once. Specimen: T cells isolated from PBMCs. Receptors were obtained from a human donor in good health.

The chain uses TRBV2 and TRBJ1-5; D is possibly TRBD1 (6 bases). CDR1 is SNHLY, CDR2 FYNNEI, per germline. The V end was cut by 7 bases, the J end by 2 bases, with 9 bases between. The CDR3 loop spans 13 amino acids. The CDR3 region has the DNA TGTGCCAGCACCCGGACAGGCAATCAGCCCCAGCATTTT. Its translation is CASTRTGNQPQHF. Full variable domain (remainder filled in from reference TRBV2 and TRBJ1-5): EPEVTQTPSHQVTQMGQEVILRCVPISNHLYFYWYRQILGQKVEFLVSFYNNEISEKSEIFDDQFSVERPDGSNFTLKIRSTKLEDSAMYFCASTRTGNQPQHFGDGTRLSIL.

The V call is TRBV29-1, the J call TRBJ2-3; 7 positions agree with TRBD2. Germline loops: CDR1 SQVTM, CDR2 ANQGSEA. The trim removed 4 bases at V and 2 bases at J, leaving 3 bases unmatched. CDR3 length equals 13 residues. The CDR3 region is CSVVGGNTDTQYF. DNA for the CDR3: TGCAGCGTTGTGGGGGGGAACACAGATACGCAGTATTTT.

This chain uses TRBV29-1 with TRBJ2-5; D remains ambiguous. Germline values: CDR1 SQVTM, CDR2 ANQGSEA. V lost 4 bases to trimming and J lost 0 bases, with 9 bases between them. The CDR3 sequence is 13 residues long. This CDR3 reads CSVVSVYQETQYF. As DNA, the CDR3 is TGCAGCGTTGTATCGGTGTACCAAGAGACCCAGTACTTC. Together with reference TRBV29-1 and TRBJ2-5, the CDR3 gives the full variable domain: SAVISQKPSRDICQRGTSLTIQCQVDSQVTMMFWYRQQPGQSLTLIATANQGSEATYESGFVIDKFPISRPNLTFSTLTVSNMSPEDSSIYLCSVVSVYQETQYFGPGTRLLVL.

This rearrangement joins TRBV30 to TRBJ2-7; 14 bases line up with TRBD2. Trimming took 4 bases from V and 6 from J; bases not matched to a gene: 5. Germline V gene lookup returns CDR1 GTSNPN and CDR2 SVGIG (reference sequence). The CDR3 totals 14 residues. In DNA, the CDR3 is TGTGCCTGGATGCCCGGGACTAGCGGGGGCGAGCAGTACTTC. Protein product: CAWMPGTSGGEQYF. The variable domain in full, completed from reference TRBV30 and TRBJ2-7, reads SQTIHQWPATLVQPVGSPLSLECTVEGTSNPNLYWYRQAAGRGLQLLFYSVGIGQISSEVPQNLSASRPQDRQFILSSKKLLLSDSGFYLCAWMPGTSGGEQYFGPGTRLTVT.

The chain employs TRBV6-6 and TRBJ2-7; weak D call: TRBD1 (6 bases). Germline loops: CDR1 MNHNY, CDR2 SVGAGI (reference sequence). Trimming removed 8 bases from V and 2 bases from J, with 7 bases in between. This CDR3 has 11 amino acids. CDR3 DNA: TGTGCCAGCGGGGACACCTACGAGCAGTACTTC. Translated, it gives CASGDTYEQYF.

The J gene is TRBJ2-3, the V gene TRBV7-3; D gene unclear. Trimming removed 0 bases at V and 3 bases at J, with 10 bases between. The CDR3 has 15 residues. Germline V gives CDR1 SGHTA, CDR2 FQGTGA. Written as DNA, the CDR3 is TGTGCCAGCAGCTTAACCGGTCTAGTTACAGATACGCAGTATTTT. Translating it yields CASSLTGLVTDTQYF.

The chain carries TRBV30 and TRBJ2-2; possible D gene TRBD2, 6 bases. Trimming took 5 bases from V and 1 from J, leaving 11 bases between them. Per germline, CDR1 GTSNPN and CDR2 SVGIG (reference sequence). CDR3 size: 14 residues. The CDR3 nucleotides read TGTGCCTGGGGTTGGGGGGTGAACACCGGGGAGCTGTTTTTT. The encoded protein is CAWGWGVNTGELFF.

V usage is TRBV30 and J usage is TRBJ2-5; a possible D gene is TRBD2 (6 bases). CDR1 and CDR2 (germline): GTSNPN, SVGIG (reference sequence). CDR3 length equals 11 residues. Between the trimmed V and J ends, which lost 4 bases and 4 bases, there was a span of 7 bases. CDR3 region: CAWNGRETQYF. DNA of the CDR3: TGTGCCTGGAACGGGAGAGAGACCCAGTACTTC.

In its sample, this clone was seen a few times. The chain employs TRBV11-2 and TRBJ1-2, with a possible D match to TRBD1 (5 bases). Germline V lookup: CDR1 SGHAT, CDR2 FQNNGV. V was shortened by 4 bases and J by 6 bases, with 18 bases between the two germline ends. The CDR3 has 15 residues. The CDR3 is CASSSGPGRVDGYTF. The DNA for the CDR3 is TGTGCCAGCAGCTCCGGACCTGGCAGGGTGGATGGCTACACCTTC.

The chain uses TRBV10-3 and TRBJ1-1; D might be TRBD1 (6 bases). This CDR3 contains 14 residues. V lost 2 bases and J 12 bases, leaving 19 bases between the germline ends. Looked up from germline, CDR1 is ENHRY and CDR2 is SYGVKD. In DNA, the CDR3 is TGTGCCATCAGTGAGGAGGGGGGGGCTCGAGGGTCTTTCTTT. It yields the protein CAISEEGGARGSFF.

This clone is a singleton in its sample. The chain carries TRBV7-3 and TRBJ1-1; D is perhaps TRBD1 (5 bases). The CDR3 consists of 12 residues. Germline lookup yields CDR1 SGHTA and CDR2 FQGTGA. The V and J ends lost 1 base and 10 bases respectively, with 10 bases between them. Here the CDR3 DNA reads TGTGCCAGCAGCTTAATCGGGGGGGGAGCTTTCTTT. This gives the protein CASSLIGGGAFF.

The chain links TRBV5-1 to TRBJ2-3, with TRBD1 matching 8 bases. Germline V lookup: CDR1 SGHRS, CDR2 YFSETQ. V shed 1 base and J 4 bases; nucleotides not matched to a gene: 5. The CDR3 totals 15 residues. CDR3 in amino acids: CASSLLSGGSDTQYF. DNA of the CDR3: TGCGCCAGCAGCTTGTTGTCAGGGGGCTCAGATACGCAGTATTTT. Combining the CDR3 with reference TRBV5-1 and TRBJ2-3 gives the whole variable domain KAGVTQTPRYLIKTRGQQVTLSCSPISGHRSVSWYQQTPGQGLQFLFEYFSETQRNKGNFPGRFSGRQFSNSRSEMNVSTLELGDSALYLCASSLLSGGSDTQYFGPGTRLTVL.

The chain employs TRBV7-8 and TRBJ2-7; 8 positions match TRBD1. The CDR3 contains 14 residues. The V and J ends lost 6 bases and 5 bases, in that order; junction bases with no gene match: 9. Germline CDR1 SGHVS, CDR2 FQNEAQ. The CDR3 DNA follows: TGTGCCAGCAGAACGGACAGGGTAAAGGACGAGCAGTACTTC. It is translated as CASRTDRVKDEQYF.

V usage is TRBV2 and J usage is TRBJ2-7; 7 bases match TRBD1. The V gene's germline CDR1 is SNHLY and CDR2 FYNNEI. This CDR3 comprises 14 residues. V trimming: 2 bases; J trimming: 7 bases; junction bases outside the gene matches: 8. The CDR3 region is CASSERDRAWEQYF. The CDR3 region has the DNA TGTGCCAGCAGTGAACGGGACAGAGCCTGGGAGCAGTACTTC.

The chain combines TRBV11-3 with TRBJ2-1; TRBD1 matches at 8 bases. In germline, CDR1 is SGHNT, CDR2 YENEEA. V was clipped by 4 bases and J by 4 bases; unmatched bases: 3. The CDR3 totals 14 residues. The CDR3, as DNA: TGTGCCAGCAGCTCAGGGGGCATGTACAATGAGCAGTTCTTC. Translation gives CASSSGGMYNEQFF.

The chain carries TRBV27 and TRBJ2-2; possibly TRBD2 for D (5 bases). CDR1 and CDR2 from the germline V gene are MNHEY and SMNVEV (reference sequence). The V end was cut by 6 bases, the J end by 4 bases, with 15 bases between. This CDR3 has 15 residues. The CDR3 spells CASSPERVPTGELFF. The CDR3 bases are TGTGCCAGCAGCCCGGAGAGGGTACCCACCGGGGAGCTGTTTTTT.

The rearrangement joins TRBV29-1 to TRBJ2-2; 13 positions agree with TRBD2. Germline CDR1 SQVTM, CDR2 ANQGSEA. The CDR3 loop spans 15 amino acids. Trimming removed 7 bases from V and 4 bases from J; junction bases left unmatched: 6. Written as DNA, the CDR3 is TGCAGCGGAGGACTAGCGGGAGTCGGCACCGGGGAGCTGTTTTTT. Its translation: CSGGLAGVGTGELFF.

This clone was seen only a few times. The chain has TRBV27 and TRBJ1-1, with D perhaps TRBD1 (5 bases). The CDR3 loop spans 13 amino acids. V was clipped by 6 bases and J by 3 bases, with 11 bases between them. The V gene's germline CDR1 is MNHEY and CDR2 SMNVEV (reference sequence). The CDR3 reads CASRLGGYTEAFF. The CDR3 DNA follows: TGTGCCAGCAGACTTGGGGGGTACACTGAAGCTTTCTTT.

The chain employs TRBV5-1 and TRBJ1-2, with D tentatively TRBD1 (6 bases). The germline V gene has CDR1 SGHRS and CDR2 YFSETQ. The CDR3 spans 13 residues. Trimming cost V 3 bases and J 3 bases, with 9 bases left between them. CDR3 region: CASSSGADYGYTF. CDR3 in DNA: TGCGCCAGCAGCTCAGGGGCTGACTATGGCTACACCTTC.